The rows below give T cell receptor beta chains drawn from one sample of a study of graft-versus-host responses after intestinal transplantation. The assay was immunoSEQ multiplex PCR, and TCRdb's table has in-frame clones only and misses some. The table shows about 40,000 clones, with about 90% occurring only once. The sequenced sample was PBMCs, obtained 300 to 330 days after intestinal transplant. The receptors here all came from a human patient who received an intestinal transplant, so some T cells may come from the graft donor. Both conserved end residues are part of each CDR3. Each record gives: D gene, clone size, J gene, V gene, CDR3 protein, CDR3 DNA. D genes are given only for firm matches. Clone size is given for some rows only: seen once, a few or many times, or a class if the clone is expanded.

D: TRBD1; size: NA; J: TRBJ2-1; V: TRBV4-1; CDR3: CASSHSPQGRPRRSYNEQFF; DNA: TGCGCCAGCAGCCACAGCCCACAGGGGCGCCCCCGTAGATCCTACAATGAGCAGTTCTTC
D: NA; size: once; J: TRBJ2-7; V: TRBV18; CDR3: CASSPQGTNDEQYF; DNA: TGTGCCAGCTCACCCCAGGGGACCAACGACGAGCAGTACTTC
D: NA; size: NA; J: TRBJ1-2; V: TRBV9; CDR3: CASSVGRLFYGYTF; DNA: TGTGCCAGCAGCGTAGGACGGCTCTTCTATGGCTACACCTTC
D: NA; size: NA; J: TRBJ2-7; V: TRBV30; CDR3: CAWSGINSYEQYF; DNA: TGTGCCTGGAGTGGCATTAACTCCTACGAGCAGTACTTC
D: NA; size: once; J: TRBJ1-1; V: TRBV6-1; CDR3: CASSGWGTEAFF; DNA: TGTGCCAGCAGTGGCTGGGGGACTGAAGCTTTCTTT
D: NA; size: NA; J: TRBJ1-5; V: TRBV5-1; CDR3: CASSCRTDGDSNQPQHF; DNA: TGCGCCAGCAGCTGTAGGACAGATGGCGATAGCAATCAGCCCCAGCATTTT
D: NA; size: NA; J: TRBJ1-2; V: TRBV6-5; CDR3: CASSYSVSSGYTF; DNA: TGTGCCAGCAGTTACTCAGTTAGCAGTGGCTACACCTTC
D: TRBD2; size: once; J: TRBJ2-1; V: TRBV5-1; CDR3: CASSLGRIGRSYNEQFF; DNA: TGCGCCAGCAGCTTGGGGAGGATCGGGAGGTCCTACAATGAGCAGTTCTTC
D: TRBD2; size: NA; J: TRBJ2-3; V: TRBV11-3; CDR3: CASSAGGAADTQYF; DNA: TGTGCCAGCAGCGCGGGGGGGGCCGCAGATACGCAGTATTTT
D: TRBD1; size: NA; J: TRBJ2-1; V: TRBV19; CDR3: CASSGHRGTAWDEQFF; DNA: TGTGCCAGTAGTGGTCACAGGGGTACAGCGTGGGATGAGCAGTTCTTC
D: TRBD1; size: NA; J: TRBJ2-3; V: TRBV28; CDR3: CASSLGTEQYF; DNA: TGTGCCAGCAGTTTGGGGACAGAGCAGTATTTT
D: TRBD1; size: NA; J: TRBJ2-5; V: TRBV4-1; CDR3: CASTQDRVGETQYF; DNA: TGCGCCAGCACCCAGGACAGGGTGGGAGAGACCCAGTACTTC
D: NA; size: NA; J: TRBJ2-1; V: TRBV7-6; CDR3: CASSQGGNDEQFF; DNA: TGTGCCAGCAGTCAGGGGGGTAACGATGAGCAGTTCTTC
D: TRBD1; size: NA; J: TRBJ1-5; V: TRBV4-2; CDR3: CASSQDGQGDQPQHF; DNA: TGTGCCAGCAGCCAAGATGGGCAGGGGGATCAGCCCCAGCATTTT
D: NA; size: NA; J: TRBJ1-3; V: TRBV15; CDR3: CATQQGPGNTIYF; DNA: TGTGCCACCCAACAGGGACCAGGAAACACCATATATTTT
D: TRBD2; size: NA; J: TRBJ2-1; V: TRBV28; CDR3: CASSSHSGSLGYNEQFF; DNA: TGTGCCAGCAGTTCCCATAGCGGGAGCTTAGGGTACAATGAGCAGTTCTTC
D: TRBD2; size: NA; J: TRBJ2-5; V: TRBV11-2; CDR3: CASSHSGRGAEETQYF; DNA: TGTGCCAGCAGCCATAGCGGGAGGGGCGCGGAAGAGACCCAGTACTTC
D: NA; size: NA; J: TRBJ2-1; V: TRBV4-1; CDR3: CASSQVWPASYNEQFF; DNA: TGCGCCAGCAGCCAAGTCTGGCCAGCCTCCTACAATGAGCAGTTCTTC
D: TRBD1; size: NA; J: TRBJ2-7; V: TRBV7-3; CDR3: CASSFQQGAYYEQYF; DNA: TGTGCCAGCAGCTTCCAACAGGGGGCATACTACGAGCAGTACTTC
D: TRBD1; size: NA; J: TRBJ2-7; V: TRBV29-1; CDR3: CSVRQGSGYYEQYF; DNA: TGCAGCGTAAGACAGGGGAGCGGGTACTACGAGCAGTACTTC
D: NA; size: NA; J: TRBJ2-3; V: TRBV21-1; CDR3: CASSKGVAGGPEADTQYF; DNA: TGTGCCAGCAGCAAAGGGGTAGCGGGAGGGCCTGAAGCAGATACGCAGTATTTT
D: TRBD1; size: NA; J: TRBJ2-2; V: TRBV15; CDR3: CAIGPGQGRITGELFF; DNA: TGTGCCATCGGACCGGGACAGGGAAGAATCACCGGGGAGCTGTTTTTT
D: NA; size: few; J: TRBJ2-5; V: TRBV6-5; CDR3: CASSYSTAAQETQYF; DNA: TGTGCCAGCAGTTACTCGACGGCTGCTCAAGAGACCCAGTACTTC
D: NA; size: NA; J: TRBJ2-3; V: TRBV6-4; CDR3: CASSAGTTDTQYF; DNA: TGTGCCAGCAGTGCGGGGACCACAGATACGCAGTATTTT
D: TRBD2; size: NA; J: TRBJ2-3; V: TRBV6-6; CDR3: CASSFGTSGSDTQYF; DNA: TGTGCCAGCAGTTTTGGGACTAGCGGGTCGGATACGCAGTATTTT
D: NA; size: NA; J: TRBJ2-3; V: TRBV5-1; CDR3: CASSLSPLTYTDTQYF; DNA: TGCGCCAGCAGCTTGTCGCCCTTAACCTACACAGATACGCAGTATTTT
D: NA; size: NA; J: TRBJ2-7; V: TRBV6-1; CDR3: CASSGEAGSYEQYF; DNA: TGTGCCAGCAGTGGTGAGGCGGGCTCCTACGAGCAGTACTTC
D: TRBD1; size: NA; J: TRBJ2-7; V: TRBV6-5; CDR3: CASSYATGGRNEQYF; DNA: TGTGCCAGCAGTTACGCAACAGGGGGCAGGAACGAGCAGTACTTC
D: NA; size: NA; J: TRBJ1-1; V: TRBV21-1; CDR3: CASSNTGGEAFF; DNA: TGTGCCAGCAGCAATACAGGGGGCGAAGCTTTCTTT
D: TRBD1; size: NA; J: TRBJ1-1; V: TRBV28; CDR3: CASSLAGGNTEAFF; DNA: TGTGCCAGCAGTCTTGCAGGGGGTAACACTGAAGCTTTCTTT
D: TRBD1; size: NA; J: TRBJ1-2; V: TRBV19; CDR3: CASSSPTGIGDYGYTF; DNA: TGTGCCAGTAGTAGTCCGACAGGGATCGGCGACTATGGCTACACCTTC
D: TRBD2; size: NA; J: TRBJ2-1; V: TRBV5-4; CDR3: CASSLRTSGILHYNEQFF; DNA: TGTGCCAGCAGCTTACGGACTAGCGGGATCCTGCACTACAATGAGCAGTTCTTC
D: TRBD2; size: few; J: TRBJ2-7; V: TRBV30; CDR3: CAWKRGGAREGYEQYF; DNA: TGTGCCTGGAAACGCGGGGGGGCGAGAGAGGGGTACGAGCAGTACTTC
D: NA; size: NA; J: TRBJ2-3; V: TRBV29-1; CDR3: CSSLGSDTQYF; DNA: TGCAGCTCTCTAGGTTCAGATACGCAGTATTTT
D: TRBD1; size: NA; J: TRBJ1-4; V: TRBV15; CDR3: CATSRGEGRGDEKLFF; DNA: TGTGCCACCAGCAGAGGAGAGGGCAGGGGGGATGAAAAACTGTTTTTT
D: TRBD2; size: NA; J: TRBJ2-3; V: TRBV7-3; CDR3: CASSLSGRADTDTQYF; DNA: TGTGCCAGCAGCTTAAGCGGGAGGGCCGACACAGATACGCAGTATTTT
D: TRBD1; size: NA; J: TRBJ2-2; V: TRBV7-8; CDR3: CASSPRTGNTGELFF; DNA: TGTGCCAGCAGCCCCCGGACAGGGAACACCGGGGAGCTGTTTTTT